Presented here are 17 T cell receptor beta chains from one specimen sequenced in a study of control samples from healthy donors and cancer patients. Clones were read by immunoSEQ multiplex PCR, and TCRdb kept only the in-frame ones, dropping some. The repertoire includes roughly 450,000 clones, roughly 90% of them detected once, and roughly 6.4% sits in the top ten. Sequenced material: PBMCs. Receptor source: a man aged 35 to 55 with head and neck cancer.

The V call is TRBV27, the J call TRBJ2-1; D may be TRBD1 or TRBD2 (5 bases each). The CDR3 loop spans 15 amino acids. Germline V CDR1 and CDR2: MNHEY, SMNVEV (reference sequence). The V end was cut by 4 bases, the J end by 1 base, with 11 bases between. The CDR3 DNA is TGTGCCAGCAGTTCGGGTGGGGGTTCCTACAATGAGCAGTTCTTC. This encodes CASSSGGGSYNEQFF.

The chain recombines TRBV6-5 with TRBJ2-7, with D unclear. The CDR3 spans 12 residues. Trimming stripped 4 bases from V and 2 bases from J, with 6 bases between. CDR1 and CDR2 from the germline V gene are MNHEY and SVGAGI. The CDR3 sequence is CASSSSTYEQYF. CDR3 nucleotides: TGTGCCAGCAGTTCTTCCACCTACGAGCAGTACTTC.

The gene calls are TRBV11-3 and TRBJ2-1, with 7 bases identical to TRBD1. V lost 5 bases, J lost 0 bases, and 4 bases stayed unmatched. The CDR3 contains 15 residues. Germline lookup yields CDR1 SGHNT and CDR2 YENEEA. The CDR3 DNA is TGTGCCAGCAGCATGGGACAGAGCTCCTACAATGAGCAGTTCTTC. This sequence encodes CASSMGQSSYNEQFF.

The chain has TRBV5-6 and TRBJ2-2; D perhaps matches TRBD1 (5 bases). V lost 4 bases to trimming and J lost 4 bases, with 11 bases between them. CDR3 length equals 14 residues. From germline, CDR1 is SGHDT and CDR2 YYEEEE. CDR3 bases: TGTGCCAGCAGCCCCAGGGCTAGCACCGGGGAGCTGTTTTTT. It translates to CASSPRASTGELFF. The full variable domain, its missing parts supplied by reference TRBV5-6 and TRBJ2-2, is DAGVTQSPTHLIKTRGQQVTLRCSPKSGHDTVSWYQQALGQGPQFIFQYYEEEERQRGNFPDRFSGHQFPNYSSELNVNALLLGDSALYLCASSPRASTGELFFGEGSRLTVL.

The rearrangement links TRBV3-1 (or the pseudogene TRBV3-2) to TRBJ2-1; TRBD1 aligns across 7 bases. V lost 3 bases and J lost 3; bases outside the gene matches: 14. This CDR3 comprises 18 residues. In germline, CDR1 is LGHDT, CDR2 YNNKEL (reference sequence). In nucleotides, the CDR3 is TGTGCCAGCAGCCAGGCCGGAGCAGGGGGATTACTCTACAATGAGCAGTTCTTC. It yields the protein CASSQAGAGGLLYNEQFF.

The V call is TRBV15, the J call TRBJ2-1, with no clear D. The germline V and J ends were trimmed by 0 bases and 15 bases, with 15 bases remaining between them. The CDR3 has 13 residues. Germline V gene data show CDR1 as LNHNV and CDR2 as YYDKDF (reference sequence). CDR3 residues: CATSRDQSTVPFF. The CDR3 region has the DNA TGTGCCACCAGCAGAGATCAGTCAACAGTCCCGTTCTTC.

This rearrangement joins TRBV5-6 to TRBJ2-7, with 12 bases lining up with TRBD2. The CDR3 has 19 amino acids. Losses at the gene ends were 6 bases for V and 7 bases for J; bases not matched to a gene: 23. Per germline, CDR1 SGHDT and CDR2 YYEEEE. The CDR3 DNA reads as TGTGCCAGCACCCTCCGGGTCTGGGTTCGGACTAGCGGGATGGGGGAGCAGTACTTC. This codes for CASTLRVWVRTSGMGEQYF.

V is TRBV9 and J is TRBJ2-4, with D tentatively TRBD1 or TRBD2 (5 bases each). This CDR3 has 14 amino acids. Germline CDR1 is SGDLS and CDR2 is YYNGEE. Deletions cut 0 bases from V and 6 bases from J, with 10 bases between. The CDR3 bases are TGTGCCAGCAGCGTAGCCGGGACGACAAACATTCAGTACTTC. As protein: CASSVAGTTNIQYF.

This clone has just one count. The chain carries TRBV11-1 and TRBJ1-2, with D maybe TRBD1 (5 bases). This CDR3 has 15 amino acids. Trimming took off 3 bases at V and 8 bases at J, with 19 bases between the two ends. Germline-derived CDR1 and CDR2 are SGHAT and FQDESV (reference sequence). This CDR3 is CASSLLPRGREGYTF. CDR3 DNA: TGTGCCAGCAGCTTGCTACCGCGGGGGAGAGAAGGCTACACCTTC.

The J gene is TRBJ1-1, the V gene TRBV3-1 (or the pseudogene TRBV3-2), with D unclear. The V gene's germline CDR1 is LGHDT and CDR2 YNNKEL (reference sequence). Trimming shortened V by 3 bases and J by 5 bases, and 10 bases separated the two germline ends. The CDR3 extends over 13 amino acids. The DNA of the CDR3 is TGTGCCAGCAGCCAGGGAAGAGGGACTGAAGCTTTCTTT. It translates to CASSQGRGTEAFF.

This chain connects TRBV6-2 or TRBV6-3 to TRBJ1-6, with D perhaps matching TRBD1 (6 bases). The ends were cut back, 0 bases at V and 9 bases at J, with 12 bases in the middle. CDR3 length: 15 residues. CDR1 MNHEY and CDR2 SVGEGT come from the germline V gene. As DNA, the CDR3 is TGTGCCAGCAGTTACTCCCGGGGGCGAGGTTCACCCCTCCACTTT. It is translated as CASSYSRGRGSPLHF.

The rearrangement uses TRBV6-6 and TRBJ1-1, with 9 bases identical to TRBD1. CDR3 size: 14 residues. Germline assignment: CDR1 MNHNY and CDR2 SVGAGI (reference sequence). V was clipped by 4 bases and J by 4 bases; unmatched bases: 4. CDR3 amino acids: CASSFGQGSTEAFF. The CDR3 nucleotides read TGTGCCAGCAGTTTTGGACAGGGGAGCACTGAAGCTTTCTTT.

This clone has only one observation. The chain couples TRBV24-1 to TRBJ2-1; tentative D call: TRBD2 (5 bases). CDR1 and CDR2 (germline): KGHDR, SFDVKD. CDR3 length equals 14 residues. The germline V and J ends were trimmed by 1 base and 9 bases, with 12 bases remaining between them. The CDR3 DNA reads TGTGCCACCAGTGATTTTGGCAGAGGGAGTGAGCAGTTCTTC. It encodes CATSDFGRGSEQFF.

The chain couples TRBV5-1 to TRBJ2-2, with TRBD2 matching 7 bases. Germline lookup yields CDR1 SGHRS and CDR2 YFSETQ. The CDR3 is made up of 13 amino acids. V trimming: 3 bases; J trimming: 6 bases; junction bases outside the gene matches: 2. Written as DNA, the CDR3 is TGCGCCAGCAGCTCCCGGGGGGCCGGGGAGCTGTTTTTT. Translating gives CASSSRGAGELFF.

This clone was seen once. CDR3 nucleotides: TGTGCCAGCAGCTTAATAGGCGCAGATACGCAGTATTTT. It codes for CASSLIGADTQYF. The V and J genes are TRBV7-6 and TRBJ2-3; D call uncertain. Germline V gene lookup returns CDR1 SGHVS and CDR2 FNYEAQ. V was clipped by 2 bases and J by 4 bases, with 7 bases between them. CDR3 size: 13 residues.

The V and J genes are TRBV6-6 and TRBJ1-2, with 8 bases identical to TRBD1. The CDR3 is 14 residues long. V dropped 6 bases and J dropped 0; count of bases not matched to a gene: 3. Germline-derived CDR1 and CDR2 are MNHNY and SVGAGI (reference sequence). CDR3: CASSRTGPNYGYTF. The CDR3 DNA is TGTGCCAGCAGCAGGACAGGGCCTAACTATGGCTACACCTTC.

The chain links TRBV7-3 to TRBJ2-5, with TRBD2 matching 12 bases. Germline trimming cut 2 bases from V and 6 bases from J; bases unmatched to any gene: 4. The V gene's germline CDR1 is SGHTA and CDR2 FQGTGA. The CDR3 spans 15 residues. The CDR3 reads CASSLVGLAGQTQYF. As DNA, the CDR3 is TGTGCCAGCAGCTTAGTTGGACTAGCGGGGCAGACCCAGTACTTC.